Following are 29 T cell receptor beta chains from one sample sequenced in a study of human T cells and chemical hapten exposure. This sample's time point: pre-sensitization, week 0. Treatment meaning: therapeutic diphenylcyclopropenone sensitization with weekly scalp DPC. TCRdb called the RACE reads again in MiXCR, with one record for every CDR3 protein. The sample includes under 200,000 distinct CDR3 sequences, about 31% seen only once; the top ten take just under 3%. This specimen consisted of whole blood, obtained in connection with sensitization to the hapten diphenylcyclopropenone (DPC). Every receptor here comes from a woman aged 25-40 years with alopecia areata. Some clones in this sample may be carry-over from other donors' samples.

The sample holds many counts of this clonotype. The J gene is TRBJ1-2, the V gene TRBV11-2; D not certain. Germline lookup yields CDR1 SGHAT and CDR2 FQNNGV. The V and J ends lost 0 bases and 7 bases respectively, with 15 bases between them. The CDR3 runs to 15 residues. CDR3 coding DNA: TGTGCCAGCAGCTTAGATGTACAGTCGAGGATTGGCTACACCTTC. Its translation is CASSLDVQSRIGYTF.

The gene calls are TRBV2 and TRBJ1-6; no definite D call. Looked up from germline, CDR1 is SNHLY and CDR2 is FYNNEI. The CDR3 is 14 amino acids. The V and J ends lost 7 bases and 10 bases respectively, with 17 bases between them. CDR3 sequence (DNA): TGTGCCAGCAACCTTGAGGGAGGTGACTCACCCCTCCACTTT. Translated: CASNLEGGDSPLHF.

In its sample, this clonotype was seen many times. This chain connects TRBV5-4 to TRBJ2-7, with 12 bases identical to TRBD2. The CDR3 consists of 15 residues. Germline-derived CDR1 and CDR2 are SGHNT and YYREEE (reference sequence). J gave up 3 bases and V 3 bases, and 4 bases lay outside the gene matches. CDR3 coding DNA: TGTGCCAGCAGCTCTGGGACTAGCGGGCACTACGAGCAGTACTTC. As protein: CASSSGTSGHYEQYF.

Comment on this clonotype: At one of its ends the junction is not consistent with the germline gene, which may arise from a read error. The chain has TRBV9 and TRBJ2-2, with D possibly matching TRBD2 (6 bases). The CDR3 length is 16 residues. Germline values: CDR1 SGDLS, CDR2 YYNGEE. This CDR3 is CASSATRGGGTGVLFF. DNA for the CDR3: TGTGCCAGCAGCGCGACTAGAGGCGGCGGGACCGGGGTGCTGTTTTTT.

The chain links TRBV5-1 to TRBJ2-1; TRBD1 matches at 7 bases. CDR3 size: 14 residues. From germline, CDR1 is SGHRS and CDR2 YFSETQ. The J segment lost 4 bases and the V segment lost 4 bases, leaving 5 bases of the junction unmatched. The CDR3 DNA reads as TGCGCCAGCAGCCGGGACAGATCTTACAATGAGCAGTTCTTC. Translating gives CASSRDRSYNEQFF.

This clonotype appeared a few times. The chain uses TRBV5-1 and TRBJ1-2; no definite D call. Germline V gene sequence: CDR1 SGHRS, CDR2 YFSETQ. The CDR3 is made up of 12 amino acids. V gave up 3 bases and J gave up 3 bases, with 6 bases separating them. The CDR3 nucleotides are TGCGCCAGCAGCTCGGACTACTATGGCTACACCTTC. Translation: CASSSDYYGYTF. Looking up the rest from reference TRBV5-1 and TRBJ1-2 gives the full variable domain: KAGVTQTPRYLIKTRGQQVTLSCSPISGHRSVSWYQQTPGQGLQFLFEYFSETQRNKGNFPGRFSGRQFSNSRSEMNVSTLELGDSALYLCASSSDYYGYTFGSGTRLTVV.

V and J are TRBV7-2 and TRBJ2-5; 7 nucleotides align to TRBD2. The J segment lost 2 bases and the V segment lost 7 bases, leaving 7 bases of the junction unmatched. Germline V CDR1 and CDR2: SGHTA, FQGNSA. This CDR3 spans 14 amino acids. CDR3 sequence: CASKGTISQETQYF. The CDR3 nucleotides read TGTGCCAGCAAGGGGACTATATCACAAGAGACCCAGTACTTC.

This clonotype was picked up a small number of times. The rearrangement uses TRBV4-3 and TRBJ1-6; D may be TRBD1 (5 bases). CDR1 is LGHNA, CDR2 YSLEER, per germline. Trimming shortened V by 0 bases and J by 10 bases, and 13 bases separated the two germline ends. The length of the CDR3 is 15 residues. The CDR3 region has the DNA TGCGCCAGCAGCCAAGATCGGGGCTTTCCGTCACCCCTCCACTTT. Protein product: CASSQDRGFPSPLHF.

The CDR3 coding sequence is TGTGCCACCAGTGATCTCACAGGGGGCGATGAGCAGTTCTTC. It encodes CATSDLTGGDEQFF. The chain uses TRBV24-1 and TRBJ2-1; 9 bases map to TRBD1. Looked up from germline, CDR1 is KGHDR and CDR2 is SFDVKD. This CDR3 region has 14 residues. J lost 8 bases, V lost 3 bases, and 4 bases had no gene match.

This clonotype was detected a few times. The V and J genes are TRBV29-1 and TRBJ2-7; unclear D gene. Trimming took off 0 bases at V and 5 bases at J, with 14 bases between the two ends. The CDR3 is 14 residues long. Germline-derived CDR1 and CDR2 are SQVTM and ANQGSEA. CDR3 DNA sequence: TGCAGCGTTGAAGATCGCGATAGATTTAACGAGCAGTACTTC. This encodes CSVEDRDRFNEQYF.

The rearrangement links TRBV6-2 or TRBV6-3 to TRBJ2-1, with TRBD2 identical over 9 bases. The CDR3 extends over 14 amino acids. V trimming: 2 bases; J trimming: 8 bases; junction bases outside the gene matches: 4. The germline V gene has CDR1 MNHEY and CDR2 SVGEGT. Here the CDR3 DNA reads TGTGCCAGCAGTTACGGGACTAGCTCCTATGAGCAGTTCTTC. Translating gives CASSYGTSSYEQFF.

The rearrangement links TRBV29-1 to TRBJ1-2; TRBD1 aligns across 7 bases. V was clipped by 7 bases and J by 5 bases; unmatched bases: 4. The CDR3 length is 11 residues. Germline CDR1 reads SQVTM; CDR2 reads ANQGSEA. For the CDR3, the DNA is TGCAGCGGGACAGGCGGTTATGGCTACACCTTC. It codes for CSGTGGYGYTF. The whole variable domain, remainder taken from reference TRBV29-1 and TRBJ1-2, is SAVISQKPSRDICQRGTSLTIQCQVDSQVTMMFWYRQQPGQSLTLIATANQGSEATYESGFVIDKFPISRPNLTFSTLTVSNMSPEDSSIYLCSGTGGYGYTFGSGTRLTVV.

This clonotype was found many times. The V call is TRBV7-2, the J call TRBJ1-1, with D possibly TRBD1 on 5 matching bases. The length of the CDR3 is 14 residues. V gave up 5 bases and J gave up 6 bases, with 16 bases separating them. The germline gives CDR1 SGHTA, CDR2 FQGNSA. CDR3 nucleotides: TGTGCCAGCAGCCCACTTCAGGGAGTAGCTGAAGCTTTCTTT. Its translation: CASSPLQGVAEAFF.

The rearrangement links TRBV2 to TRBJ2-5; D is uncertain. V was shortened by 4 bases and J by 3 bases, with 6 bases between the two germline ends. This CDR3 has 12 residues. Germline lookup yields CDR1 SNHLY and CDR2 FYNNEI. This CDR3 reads CASSVAEETQYF. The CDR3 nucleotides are TGTGCCAGCAGTGTAGCAGAAGAGACCCAGTACTTC.

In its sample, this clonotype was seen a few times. CDR3 region: CASSPGTVRSEQYF. The CDR3 coding sequence is TGTGCCAGCAGTCCGGGGACAGTTCGAAGCGAGCAGTACTTC. This chain links TRBV28 with TRBJ2-7, with 7 bases that match TRBD1. The CDR3 contains 14 residues. J gave up 6 bases and V 5 bases, and 10 bases lay outside the gene matches. Looked up from germline, CDR1 is MDHEN and CDR2 is SYDVKM.

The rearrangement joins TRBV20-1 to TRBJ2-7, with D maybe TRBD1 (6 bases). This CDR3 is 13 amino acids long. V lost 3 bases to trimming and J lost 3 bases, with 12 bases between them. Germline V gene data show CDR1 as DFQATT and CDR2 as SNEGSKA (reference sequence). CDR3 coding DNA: TGCAGTGCTAGTGTGCAGGGGATCTACGAGCAGTACTTC. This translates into CSASVQGIYEQYF.

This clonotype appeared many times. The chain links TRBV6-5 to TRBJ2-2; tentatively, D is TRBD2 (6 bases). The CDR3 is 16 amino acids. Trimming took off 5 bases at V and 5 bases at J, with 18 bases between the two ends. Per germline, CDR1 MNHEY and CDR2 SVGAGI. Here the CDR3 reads CASSQDQIGGTGELFF. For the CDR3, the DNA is TGTGCCAGCAGTCAGGATCAGATTGGAGGGACCGGGGAGCTGTTTTTT.

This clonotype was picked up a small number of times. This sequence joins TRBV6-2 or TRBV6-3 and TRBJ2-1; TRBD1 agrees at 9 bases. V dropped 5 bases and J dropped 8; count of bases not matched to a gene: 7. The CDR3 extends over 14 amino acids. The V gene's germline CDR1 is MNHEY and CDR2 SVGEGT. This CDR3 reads CASSAGTGSHEQFF. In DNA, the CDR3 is TGTGCCAGCAGTGCCGGGACAGGGTCGCATGAGCAGTTCTTC.

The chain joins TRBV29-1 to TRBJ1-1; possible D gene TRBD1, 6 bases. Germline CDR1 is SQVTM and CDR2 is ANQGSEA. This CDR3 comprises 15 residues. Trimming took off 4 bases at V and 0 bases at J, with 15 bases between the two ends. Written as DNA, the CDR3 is TGCAGCGTTGGGGGGCCGGGGGCCTTGAACACTGAAGCTTTCTTT. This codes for CSVGGPGALNTEAFF.

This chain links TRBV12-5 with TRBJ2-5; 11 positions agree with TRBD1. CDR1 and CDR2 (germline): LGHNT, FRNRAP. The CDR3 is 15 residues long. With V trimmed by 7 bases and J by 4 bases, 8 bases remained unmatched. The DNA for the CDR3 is TGTGCTAGTGCCGACGGACAGGGGGCTGGAGAGACCCAGTACTTC. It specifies CASADGQGAGETQYF. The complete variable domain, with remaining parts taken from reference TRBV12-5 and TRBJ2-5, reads DARVTQTPRHKVTEMGQEVTMRCQPILGHNTVFWYRQTMMQGLELLAYFRNRAPLDDSGMPKDRFSAEMPDATLATLKIQPSEPRDSAVYFCASADGQGAGETQYFGPGTRLLVL.

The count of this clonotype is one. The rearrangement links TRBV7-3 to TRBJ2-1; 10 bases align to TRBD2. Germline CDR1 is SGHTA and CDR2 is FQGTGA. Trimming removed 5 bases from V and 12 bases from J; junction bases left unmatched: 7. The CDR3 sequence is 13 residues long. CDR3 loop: CASSTGLAERQFF. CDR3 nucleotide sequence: TGTGCCAGCAGCACTGGACTAGCGGAACGGCAGTTCTTC.

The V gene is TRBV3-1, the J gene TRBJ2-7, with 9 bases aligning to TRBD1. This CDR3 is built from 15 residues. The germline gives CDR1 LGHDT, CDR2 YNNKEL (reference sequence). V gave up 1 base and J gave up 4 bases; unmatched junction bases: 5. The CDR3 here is CASSQGTGGGYEQYF. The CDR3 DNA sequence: TGTGCCAGCAGCCAAGGCACAGGGGGCGGTTACGAGCAGTACTTC.

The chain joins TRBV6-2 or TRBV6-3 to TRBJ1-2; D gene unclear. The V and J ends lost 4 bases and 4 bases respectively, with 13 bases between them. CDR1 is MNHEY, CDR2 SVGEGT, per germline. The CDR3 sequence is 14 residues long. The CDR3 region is CASSSYGRSYGYTF. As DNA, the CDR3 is TGTGCCAGCAGTTCGTACGGGAGGAGCTATGGCTACACCTTC.

The CDR3 is CASSLTGREKLFF. The CDR3 bases are TGTGCCAGCAGCTTGACGGGGAGAGAAAAACTGTTTTTT. The chain has TRBV5-6 and TRBJ1-4; D is unclear. Trimming pared 1 base from V and 8 bases from J, leaving 9 bases between. The CDR3 is 13 amino acids. Germline V gene sequence: CDR1 SGHDT, CDR2 YYEEEE.

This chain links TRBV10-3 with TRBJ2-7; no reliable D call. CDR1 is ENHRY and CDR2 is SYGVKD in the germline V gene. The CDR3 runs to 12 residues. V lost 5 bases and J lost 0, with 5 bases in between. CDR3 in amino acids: CAISMDSYEQYF. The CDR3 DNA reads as TGTGCCATCAGTATGGACTCCTACGAGCAGTACTTC.

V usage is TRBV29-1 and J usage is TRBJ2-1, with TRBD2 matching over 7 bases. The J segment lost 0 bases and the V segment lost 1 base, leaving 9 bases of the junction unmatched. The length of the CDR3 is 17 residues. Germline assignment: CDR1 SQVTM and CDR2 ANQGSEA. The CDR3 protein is CSVEGILRTSSYNEQFF. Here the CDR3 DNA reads TGCAGCGTTGAAGGCATCTTGAGGACTAGCTCCTACAATGAGCAGTTCTTC.

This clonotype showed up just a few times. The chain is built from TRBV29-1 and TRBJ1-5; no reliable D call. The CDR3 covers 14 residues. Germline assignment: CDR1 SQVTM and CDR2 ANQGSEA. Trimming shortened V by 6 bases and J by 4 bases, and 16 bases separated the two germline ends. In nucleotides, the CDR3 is TGCAGCGTCAAAAAAGGACCGGGGAATCAGCCCCAGCATTTT. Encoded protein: CSVKKGPGNQPQHF.

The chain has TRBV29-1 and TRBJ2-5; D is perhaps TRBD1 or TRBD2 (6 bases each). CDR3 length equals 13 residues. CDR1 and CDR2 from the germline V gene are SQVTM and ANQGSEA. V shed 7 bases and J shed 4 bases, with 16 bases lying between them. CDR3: CSASWGAPETQYF. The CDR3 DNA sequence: TGCAGCGCTTCGTGGGGGGCCCCAGAGACCCAGTACTTC.

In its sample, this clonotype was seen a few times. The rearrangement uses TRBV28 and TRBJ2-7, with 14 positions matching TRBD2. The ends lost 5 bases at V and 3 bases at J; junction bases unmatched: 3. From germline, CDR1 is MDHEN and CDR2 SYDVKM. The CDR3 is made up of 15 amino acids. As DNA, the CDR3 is TGTGCCAGCAGTCCCGGGACTAGCGGGAGCTACGAGCAGTACTTC. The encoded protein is CASSPGTSGSYEQYF.